This T cell receptor beta chain emerged from a study of early T cells in non-severe SARS-CoV-2 infection. Study summary: It was bulk RNA from unsorted whole blood that was sequenced, and the chains were unpaired. Overall study findings and caveats: Missing private and CD4 specificities, VDJdb matching favored anti-spike CD8 responses.

This clonotype was detected only a few times. Its antigen is still unknown. Researchers attached unique molecular identifiers to individual cDNA molecules. From the 5' RACE reads, TCRdb called clonotypes with MiXCR, one entry per CDR3 protein. Among around 40,000 distinct CDR3 sequences, approximately 10% were seen once, and the ten largest hold 8.5% to 10%. The origin of this receptor is an adult who was a healthcare worker with PCR-confirmed SARS-CoV-2 infection or an uninfected control (not recorded which). The sample was whole blood.

As DNA, the CDR3 is TGTGCCAGCAGTACCCGCCGACCTCTTGTGGCGGAGACCCAGTACTTC. This sequence encodes CASSTRRPLVAETQYF. This sequence joins TRBV6-5 and TRBJ2-5, with unresolved D. CDR1 MNHEY and CDR2 SVGAGI come from the germline V gene. The CDR3 contains 16 residues. Trimming removed 5 bases at V and 5 bases at J, with 21 bases between.